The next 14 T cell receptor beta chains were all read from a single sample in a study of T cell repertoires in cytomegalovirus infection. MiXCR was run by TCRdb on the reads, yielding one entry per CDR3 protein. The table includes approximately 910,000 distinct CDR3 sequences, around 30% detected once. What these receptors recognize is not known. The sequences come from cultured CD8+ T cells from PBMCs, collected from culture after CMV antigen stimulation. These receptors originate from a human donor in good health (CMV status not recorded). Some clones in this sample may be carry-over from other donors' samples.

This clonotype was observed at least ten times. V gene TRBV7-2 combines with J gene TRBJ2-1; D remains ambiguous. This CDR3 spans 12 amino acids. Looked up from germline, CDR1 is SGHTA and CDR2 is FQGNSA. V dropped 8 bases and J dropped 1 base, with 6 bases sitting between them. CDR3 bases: TGTGCCAGCTTTGGGTCCTACAATGAGCAGTTCTTC. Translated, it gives CASFGSYNEQFF.

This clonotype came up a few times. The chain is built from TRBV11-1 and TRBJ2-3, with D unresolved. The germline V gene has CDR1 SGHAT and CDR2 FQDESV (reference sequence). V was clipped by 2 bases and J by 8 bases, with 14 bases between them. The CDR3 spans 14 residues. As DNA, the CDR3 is TGTGCCAGCAGCTTACAACCCCCCGGCGCTACGCAGTATTTT. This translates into CASSLQPPGATQYF.

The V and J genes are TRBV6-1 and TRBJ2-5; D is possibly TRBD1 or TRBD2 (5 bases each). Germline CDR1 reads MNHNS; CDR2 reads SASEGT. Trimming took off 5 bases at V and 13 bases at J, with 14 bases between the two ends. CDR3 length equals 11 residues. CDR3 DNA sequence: TGTGCCAGCAGTCAGGGACCCAGAAGGTACTTC. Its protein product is CASSQGPRRYF.

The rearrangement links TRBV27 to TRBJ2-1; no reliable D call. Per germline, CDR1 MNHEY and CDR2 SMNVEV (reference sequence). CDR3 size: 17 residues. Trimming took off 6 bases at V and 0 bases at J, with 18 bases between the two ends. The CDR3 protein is CASRLDPGLSSYNEQFF. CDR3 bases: TGTGCCAGCAGACTCGACCCCGGGTTAAGCTCCTACAATGAGCAGTTCTTC.

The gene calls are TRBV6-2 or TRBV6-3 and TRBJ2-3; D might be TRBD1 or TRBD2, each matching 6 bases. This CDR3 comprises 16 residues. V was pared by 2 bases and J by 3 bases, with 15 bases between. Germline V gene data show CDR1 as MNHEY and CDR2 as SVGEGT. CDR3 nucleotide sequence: TGTGCCAGCAGTTACGAGATAGGGGGGAGTACAGATACGCAGTATTTT. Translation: CASSYEIGGSTDTQYF.

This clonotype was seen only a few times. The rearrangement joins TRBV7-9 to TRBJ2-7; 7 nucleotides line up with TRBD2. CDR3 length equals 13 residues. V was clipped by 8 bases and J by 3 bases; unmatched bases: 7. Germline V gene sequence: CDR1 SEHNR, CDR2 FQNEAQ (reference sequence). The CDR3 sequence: CASFDAGDYEQYF. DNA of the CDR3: TGTGCCAGCTTCGATGCGGGAGACTACGAGCAGTACTTC.

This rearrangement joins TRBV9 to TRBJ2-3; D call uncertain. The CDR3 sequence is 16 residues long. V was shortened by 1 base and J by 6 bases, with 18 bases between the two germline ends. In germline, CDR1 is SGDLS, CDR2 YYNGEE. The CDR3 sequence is CASSVSSVGAGDTQYF. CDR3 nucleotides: TGTGCCAGCAGCGTATCCAGTGTGGGCGCTGGGGATACGCAGTATTTT.

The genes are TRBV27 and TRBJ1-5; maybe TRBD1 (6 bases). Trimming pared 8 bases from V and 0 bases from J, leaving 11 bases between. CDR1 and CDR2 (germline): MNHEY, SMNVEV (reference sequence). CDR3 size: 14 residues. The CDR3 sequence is CASRTVFSNQPQHF. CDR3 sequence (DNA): TGTGCCAGCCGGACAGTTTTTAGCAATCAGCCCCAGCATTTT.

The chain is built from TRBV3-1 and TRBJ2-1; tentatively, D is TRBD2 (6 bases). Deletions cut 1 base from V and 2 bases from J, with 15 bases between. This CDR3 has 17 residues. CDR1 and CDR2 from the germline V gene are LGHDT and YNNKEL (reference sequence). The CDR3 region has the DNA TGTGCCAGCAGCCAAGTTGGGCGCGGGACTGCCTACAATGAGCAGTTCTTC. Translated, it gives CASSQVGRGTAYNEQFF.

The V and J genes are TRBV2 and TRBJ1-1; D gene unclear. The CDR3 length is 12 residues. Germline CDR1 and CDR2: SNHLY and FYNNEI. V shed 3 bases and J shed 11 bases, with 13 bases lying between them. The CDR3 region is CASSEGGLTAFF. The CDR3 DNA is TGTGCCAGCAGTGAGGGTGGGCTGACCGCTTTCTTT.

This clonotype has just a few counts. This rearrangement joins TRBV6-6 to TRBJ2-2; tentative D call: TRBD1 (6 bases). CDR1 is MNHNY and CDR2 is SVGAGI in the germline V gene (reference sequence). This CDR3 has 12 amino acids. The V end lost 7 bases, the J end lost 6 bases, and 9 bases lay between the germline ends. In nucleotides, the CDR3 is TGTGCCAGCATCGAGGGGGCCGGGGAGCTGTTTTTT. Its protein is CASIEGAGELFF.

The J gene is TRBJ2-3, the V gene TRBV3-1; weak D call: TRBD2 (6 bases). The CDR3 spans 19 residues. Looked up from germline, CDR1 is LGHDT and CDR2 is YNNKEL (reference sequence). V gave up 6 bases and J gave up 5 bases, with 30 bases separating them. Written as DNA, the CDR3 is TGTGCCAGCAGTCCCGAAGTAGATTATCAGGGTCCCGGGGGAGATACGCAGTATTTT. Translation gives CASSPEVDYQGPGGDTQYF.

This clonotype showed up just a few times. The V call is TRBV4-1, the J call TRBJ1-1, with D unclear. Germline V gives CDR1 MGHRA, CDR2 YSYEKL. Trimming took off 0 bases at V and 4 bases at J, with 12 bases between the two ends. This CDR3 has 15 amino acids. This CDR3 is CASSQDPSGITEAFF. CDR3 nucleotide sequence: TGCGCCAGCAGCCAAGATCCGTCGGGAATCACTGAAGCTTTCTTT.

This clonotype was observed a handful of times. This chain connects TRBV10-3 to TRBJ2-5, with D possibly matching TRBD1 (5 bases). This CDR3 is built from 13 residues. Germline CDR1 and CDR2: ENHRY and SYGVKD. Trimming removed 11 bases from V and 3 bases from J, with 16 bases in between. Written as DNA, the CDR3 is TGTGCCGCACAGGACCAACAGGAAGAGACCCAGTACTTC. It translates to CAAQDQQEETQYF.